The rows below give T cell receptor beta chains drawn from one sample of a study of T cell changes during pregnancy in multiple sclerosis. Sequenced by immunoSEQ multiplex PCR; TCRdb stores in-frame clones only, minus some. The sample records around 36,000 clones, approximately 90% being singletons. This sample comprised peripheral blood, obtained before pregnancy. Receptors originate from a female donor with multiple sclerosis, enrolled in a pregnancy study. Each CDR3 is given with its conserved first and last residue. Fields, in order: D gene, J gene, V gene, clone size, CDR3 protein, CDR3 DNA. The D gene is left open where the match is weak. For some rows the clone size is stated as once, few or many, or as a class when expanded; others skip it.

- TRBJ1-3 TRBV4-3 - CASSQSVAGTGNTIYF TGCGCCAGCAGCCAATCTGTTGCAGGGACTGGAAACACCATATATTTT
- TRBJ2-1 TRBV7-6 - CASSSGRVGNEQFF TGTGCCAGCAGCTCTGGGCGGGTAGGAAATGAGCAGTTCTTC
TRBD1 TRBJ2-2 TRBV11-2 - CASSRDRATGELFF TGTGCCAGCAGCCGCGACAGGGCCACCGGGGAGCTGTTTTTT
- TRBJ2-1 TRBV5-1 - CASSLLGVGYNEQFF TGCGCCAGCAGCTTGCTCGGGGTGGGCTACAATGAGCAGTTCTTC
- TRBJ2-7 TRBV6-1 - CASRAQSDSYEQYF TGTGCCAGCAGGGCACAGTCAGACTCCTACGAGCAGTACTTC
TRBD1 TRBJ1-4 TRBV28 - CATYGTGTEGKLFF TGTGCCACCTACGGGACAGGGACCGAAGGGAAACTGTTTTTT
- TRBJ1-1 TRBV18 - CASSPGLIRNTEAFF TGTGCCAGCTCACCGGGACTGATAAGGAACACTGAAGCTTTCTTT
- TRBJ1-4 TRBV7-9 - CASSPRRGGREKLFF TGTGCCAGCAGCCCAAGGAGGGGAGGAAGAGAAAAACTGTTTTTT
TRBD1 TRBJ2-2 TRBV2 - CASKTGFLKPGELFF TGTGCCAGCAAGACAGGGTTCCTTAAACCCGGGGAGCTGTTTTTT
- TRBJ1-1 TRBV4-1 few CASSQGEDMNTEAFF TGCGCCAGCAGCCAAGGTGAAGACATGAACACTGAAGCTTTCTTT
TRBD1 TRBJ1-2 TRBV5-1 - CASSEGQIDNYGYTF TGCGCCAGCAGCGAGGGACAGATAGATAACTATGGCTACACCTTC
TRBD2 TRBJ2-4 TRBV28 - CASSPLGTSGRSNIQYF TGTGCCAGCAGCCCTTTAGGGACTAGCGGGAGGTCAAACATTCAGTACTTC
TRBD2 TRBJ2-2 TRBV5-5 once CASSPGLARQGELFF TGTGCCAGCAGCCCAGGACTAGCTCGTCAAGGGGAGCTGTTTTTT
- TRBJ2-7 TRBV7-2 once CASSLWRTVYEQYF TGTGCCAGCAGCTTATGGCGGACAGTCTACGAGCAGTACTTC
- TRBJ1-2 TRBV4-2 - CASSEQGGGGYTF TGTGCCAGCAGCGAACAGGGTGGCGGTGGCTACACCTTC
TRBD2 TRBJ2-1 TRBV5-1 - CASSLGTSGYNEQFF TGCGCCAGCAGCTTGGGGACTAGCGGTTACAATGAGCAGTTCTTC
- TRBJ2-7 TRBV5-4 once CASSGHKGDYEQYF TGTGCCAGCAGCGGTCATAAGGGAGACTACGAGCAGTACTTC
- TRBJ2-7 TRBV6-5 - CASSYNPGEASEQYF TGTGCCAGCAGTTACAACCCGGGAGAAGCCTCCGAGCAGTACTTC
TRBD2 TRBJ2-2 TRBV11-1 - CASSFAGLAGWAGELFF TGTGCCAGCAGCTTCGCTGGCCTAGCGGGATGGGCCGGGGAGCTGTTTTTT
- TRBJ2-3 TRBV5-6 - CASSRAGVSTDTQYF TGTGCCAGCAGCCGAGCAGGGGTTAGCACAGATACGCAGTATTTT
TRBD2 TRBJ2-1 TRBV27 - CASSFLQLARETNEQFF TGTGCCAGCAGTTTCCTTCAACTAGCGCGAGAGACCAATGAGCAGTTCTTC
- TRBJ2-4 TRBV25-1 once CASSASGVSGDIQYF TGTGCCAGCAGTGCGTCCGGGGTCTCGGGGGACATTCAGTACTTC
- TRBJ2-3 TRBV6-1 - CASSVTGAAMDTQYF TGTGCCAGCAGTGTGACGGGAGCGGCCATGGATACGCAGTATTTT
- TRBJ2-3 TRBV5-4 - CASTSTAFTDTQYF TGTGCCAGCACCTCGACAGCTTTCACAGATACGCAGTATTTT
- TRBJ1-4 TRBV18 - CASSPPGQPNEKLFF TGTGCCAGCTCACCACCAGGACAGCCTAATGAAAAACTGTTTTTT
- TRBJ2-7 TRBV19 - CASSIKRGYEYEQYF TGTGCCAGTAGTATTAAACGGGGTTACGAATACGAGCAGTACTTC
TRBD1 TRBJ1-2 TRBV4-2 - CASSQDWRTGDYGYTF TGTGCCAGCAGCCAAGATTGGAGGACAGGGGACTATGGCTACACCTTC
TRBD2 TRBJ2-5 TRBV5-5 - CASSFLTPGGTQYF TGTGCCAGCAGCTTCCTGACTCCGGGGGGGACCCAGTACTTC
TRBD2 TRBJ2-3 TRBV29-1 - CSVEDPRLAGVRDTQYF TGCAGCGTTGAAGATCCCAGACTAGCGGGAGTTAGGGATACGCAGTATTTT
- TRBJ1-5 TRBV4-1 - CASSQDSGGGQPQHF TGCGCCAGCAGCCAAGATTCCGGGGGTGGTCAGCCCCAGCATTTT
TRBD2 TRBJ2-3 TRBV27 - CASSLAGGGTDTQYF TGTGCCAGCAGTTTGGCGGGAGGGGGGACAGATACGCAGTATTTT
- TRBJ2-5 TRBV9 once CASSVTGLQETQYF TGTGCCAGCAGCGTAACAGGCCTCCAAGAGACCCAGTACTTC
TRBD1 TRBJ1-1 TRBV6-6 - CASSSGTGKAEAFF TGTGCCAGCAGTTCGGGGACAGGGAAAGCTGAAGCTTTCTTT
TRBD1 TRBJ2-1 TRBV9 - CASSLTGTGPYNEQFF TGTGCCAGCAGCTTAACCGGGACAGGGCCCTACAATGAGCAGTTCTTC
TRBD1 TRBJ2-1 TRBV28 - CASSLLQGAVDEQFF TGTGCCAGCAGTTTATTACAGGGGGCTGTAGATGAGCAGTTCTTC
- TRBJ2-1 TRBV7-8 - CASSPDSPEQFF TGTGCCAGCAGCCCCGACAGCCCCGAGCAGTTCTTC
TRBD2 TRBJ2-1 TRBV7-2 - CASSLVSGRVNEQFF TGTGCCAGCAGCTTAGTTAGCGGGAGAGTCAATGAGCAGTTCTTC
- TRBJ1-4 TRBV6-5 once CASSLSSWGEKLFF TGTGCCAGCAGCCTCTCTAGCTGGGGTGAAAAACTGTTTTTT
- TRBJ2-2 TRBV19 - CASSPGPYTGELFF TGTGCCAGTAGTCCAGGGCCCTACACCGGGGAGCTGTTTTTT
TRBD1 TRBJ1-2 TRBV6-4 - CASSRTGEGGLSGYTF TGTGCCAGCAGCCGAACGGGGGAAGGGGGCTTAAGTGGCTACACCTTC
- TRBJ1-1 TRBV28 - CASSLGRDVNTEAFF TGTGCCAGCAGTTTGGGGAGGGACGTGAACACTGAAGCTTTCTTT
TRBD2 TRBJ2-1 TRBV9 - CASSGPSGSSYNEQFF TGTGCCAGCAGCGGACCTAGCGGGAGCTCCTACAATGAGCAGTTCTTC
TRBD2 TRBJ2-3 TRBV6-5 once CASIRLAGSTDTQYF TGTGCCAGCATTCGACTAGCGGGGAGCACAGATACGCAGTATTTT
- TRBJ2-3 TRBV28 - CASGHTGLGTDTQYF TGTGCCAGCGGACACACAGGGCTAGGTACAGATACGCAGTATTTT
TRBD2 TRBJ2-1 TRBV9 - CASSASGNSFSYNEQFF TGTGCCAGCAGCGCCAGCGGGAATAGTTTCTCCTACAATGAGCAGTTCTTC
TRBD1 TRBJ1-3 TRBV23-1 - CASSQSRQGVSGNTIYF TGCGCCAGCAGTCAATCGAGACAGGGGGTCTCTGGAAACACCATATATTTT
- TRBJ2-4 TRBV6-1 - CASSEDIYPIAPIAKNIQYF TGTGCCAGCAGTGAAGACATCTACCCCATAGCCCCAATAGCCAAAAACATTCAGTACTTC
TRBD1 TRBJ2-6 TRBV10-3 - CAINIGTGASGANVLTF TGTGCCATCAATATCGGGACAGGAGCCTCTGGGGCCAACGTCCTGACTTTC
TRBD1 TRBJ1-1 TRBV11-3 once CASSTGQGTTEAFF TGTGCCAGCAGCACGGGACAGGGAACGACTGAAGCTTTCTTT
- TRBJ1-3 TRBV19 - CASSMTASGNTIYF TGTGCCAGTAGTATGACAGCTTCTGGAAACACCATATATTTT
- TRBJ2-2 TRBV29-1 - CSALNGLRDTGELFF TGCAGCGCCCTAAACGGGCTGAGGGACACCGGGGAGCTGTTTTTT
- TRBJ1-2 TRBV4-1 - CASSQDYAESGGYTF TGCGCCAGCAGCCAAGATTATGCAGAATCGGGGGGCTACACCTTC
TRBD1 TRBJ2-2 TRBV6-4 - CASSEQTGATGELFF TGTGCCAGCAGTGAACAGACAGGGGCCACCGGGGAGCTGTTTTTT
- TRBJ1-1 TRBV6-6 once CASKADSLNTEAFF TGTGCCAGCAAGGCGGACAGTTTGAACACTGAAGCTTTCTTT
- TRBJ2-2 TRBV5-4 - CASEGVNTGELFF TGTGCCAGCGAAGGGGTGAACACCGGGGAGCTGTTTTTT
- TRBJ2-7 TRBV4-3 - CASSQRVQGNDEQYF TGCGCCAGCAGCCAACGAGTACAGGGTAACGACGAGCAGTACTTC
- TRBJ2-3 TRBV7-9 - CASSPGGPDTQYF TGTGCCAGCAGCCCCGGGGGTCCAGATACGCAGTATTTT
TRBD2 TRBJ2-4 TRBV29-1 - CSATSGSGADF TGCAGCGCGACTAGCGGGAGCGGGGCGGACTTC
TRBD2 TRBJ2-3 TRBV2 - CASSNSGREAADTQYF TGTGCCAGCAGTAATAGCGGGAGGGAAGCGGCAGATACGCAGTATTTT
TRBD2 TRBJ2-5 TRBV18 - CASSPRPSGKPETQYF TGTGCCAGCTCACCAAGGCCTAGCGGAAAGCCAGAGACCCAGTACTTC